The following is a T cell receptor beta chain sequence with its context. The repertoire was sequenced with immunoSEQ multiplex PCR; TCRdb's copy has only in-frame clones and lacks some. The data contain 230,000 or so clones, about 94% of them seen just once; the ten biggest clones take up 1.5%. The sample belongs to a study of control samples from healthy donors and cancer patients. The CDR3 extends over 16 amino acids. CDR1 is KGHDR, CDR2 SFDVKD, per germline. The trim removed 6 bases at V and 5 bases at J, leaving 11 bases unmatched. The TCR sequence derives from a man aged 45-65 years in good health. The rearrangement uses TRBV24-1 and TRBJ1-2; TRBD1 matches 10 bases. The specimen was blood. The CDR3 bases are TGTGCCACCAGTAAAGCCGGGACAGGGGAGGGGTATGGCTACACCTTC. Encoded protein: CATSKAGTGEGYGYTF.